Below, 8 T cell receptor beta chains from the same sample are listed, as sequenced in a study of blood T cell repertoires in COVID-19. Measured with immunoSEQ multiplex PCR; TCRdb has only the in-frame clones, and not every one. The data show approximately 99,000 clones, less than 75% seen once. Sequences were obtained from peripheral blood. The receptors originated from a woman aged 40 to 55 with acute or convalescent COVID-19.

This clone turned up a few times. The J gene is TRBJ1-1, the V gene TRBV5-1; D is perhaps TRBD1 (6 bases). This CDR3 spans 13 amino acids. V gave up 0 bases and J gave up 8 bases, with 11 bases separating them. Per the germline V gene, CDR1 is SGHRS and CDR2 is YFSETQ. CDR3 loop: CASSLGQESEAFF. As DNA, the CDR3 is TGCGCCAGCAGCTTGGGACAGGAATCCGAAGCTTTCTTT. Together with reference TRBV5-1 and TRBJ1-1, the CDR3 gives the full variable domain: KAGVTQTPRYLIKTRGQQVTLSCSPISGHRSVSWYQQTPGQGLQFLFEYFSETQRNKGNFPGRFSGRQFSNSRSEMNVSTLELGDSALYLCASSLGQESEAFFGQGTRLTVV.

This clone was recorded a few times. The rearrangement uses TRBV11-3 and TRBJ1-1, with unresolved D. The CDR3 is 14 residues long. The ends were cut back, 1 base at V and 2 bases at J, with 8 bases in the middle. CDR1 SGHNT and CDR2 YENEEA come from the germline V gene. The CDR3 nucleotides are TGTGCCAGCAGCTTAGCGGGAATTAACACTGAAGCTTTCTTT. Protein sequence: CASSLAGINTEAFF. The entire variable domain, with the rest obtained from reference TRBV11-3 and TRBJ1-1, is as follows: EAGVVQSPRYKIIEKKQPVAFWCNPISGHNTLYWYLQNLGQGPELLIRYENEEAVDDSQLPKDRFSAERLKGVDSTLKIQPAELGDSAVYLCASSLAGINTEAFFGQGTRLTVV.

CDR3 nucleotides: TGTGCCAGCAGCTACCCGGGATCGGATAATTCACCCCTCCACTTT. This translates into CASSYPGSDNSPLHF. The chain employs TRBV11-2 and TRBJ1-6; D call uncertain. This CDR3 region has 15 residues. Germline CDR1 reads SGHAT; CDR2 reads FQNNGV. V lost 4 bases, J lost 5 bases, and 12 bases lay in between.

This clone was seen only a few times. This chain connects TRBV28 to TRBJ1-2; no definite D call. This CDR3 is built from 15 residues. V dropped 3 bases and J dropped 8 bases, with 19 bases sitting between them. In germline, CDR1 is MDHEN, CDR2 SYDVKM. CDR3 DNA sequence: TGTGCCAGCAGTTTTGTCGTGAACGGCGGCGAGGGCTACACCTTC. It specifies CASSFVVNGGEGYTF.

Ten or more counts support this clone. This CDR3 is CASSLQGAGTEAFF. The CDR3 bases are TGTGCCAGCAGCCTACAGGGGGCTGGAACTGAAGCTTTCTTT. This chain connects TRBV11-2 to TRBJ1-1; 9 positions match TRBD1. With V trimmed by 5 bases and J by 5 bases, 6 bases remained unmatched. CDR1 SGHAT and CDR2 FQNNGV come from the germline V gene. The CDR3 loop spans 14 amino acids.

This clone has more than one count but fewer than ten. J is TRBJ1-1 and V is TRBV18; possibly TRBD1 for D (6 bases). V lost 2 bases and J lost 3, with 10 bases in between. The CDR3 contains 14 residues. The V gene's germline CDR1 is KGHSH and CDR2 LQKENI. CDR3 residues: CASSPTGYDTEAFF. CDR3 nucleotide sequence: TGTGCCAGCTCACCAACAGGGTATGACACTGAAGCTTTCTTT.

This chain joins TRBV5-1 and TRBJ2-4; the D gene is possibly TRBD2 (5 bases). Germline assignment: CDR1 SGHRS and CDR2 YFSETQ. Between the trimmed V and J ends, which lost 7 bases and 9 bases, there was a span of 20 bases. The CDR3 sequence is 14 residues long. The CDR3 nucleotides read TGCGCCAGCTATATCTTGCCTGGGGAGAGCATTCAGTACTTC. This gives the protein CASYILPGESIQYF.

This clone was observed once. The gene calls are TRBV3-1 (or the pseudogene TRBV3-2) and TRBJ2-3, with 15 bases that match TRBD2. The CDR3 spans 18 residues. Germline V lookup: CDR1 LGHDT, CDR2 YNNKEL (reference sequence). V trimming: 5 bases; J trimming: 3 bases; junction bases outside the gene matches: 9. CDR3 amino acids: CASSFRGLAGGETDTQYF. The CDR3 coding sequence is TGTGCCAGCAGCTTCCGAGGACTAGCGGGGGGGGAGACAGATACGCAGTATTTT.